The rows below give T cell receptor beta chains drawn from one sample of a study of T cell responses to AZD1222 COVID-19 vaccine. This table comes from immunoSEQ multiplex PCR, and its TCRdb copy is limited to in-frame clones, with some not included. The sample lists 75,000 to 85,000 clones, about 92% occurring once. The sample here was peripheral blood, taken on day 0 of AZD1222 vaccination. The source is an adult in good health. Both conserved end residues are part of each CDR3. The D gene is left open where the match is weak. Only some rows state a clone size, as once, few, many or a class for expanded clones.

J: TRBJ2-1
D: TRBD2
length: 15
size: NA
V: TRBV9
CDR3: CASSEGLAAYNEQFF
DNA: TGTGCCAGCAGCGAGGGACTAGCGGCCTACAATGAGCAGTTCTTC

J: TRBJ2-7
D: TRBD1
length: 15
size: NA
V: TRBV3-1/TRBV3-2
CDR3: CASSQSTDRVYEQYF
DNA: TGTGCCAGCAGCCAATCAACGGACAGGGTATACGAGCAGTACTTC

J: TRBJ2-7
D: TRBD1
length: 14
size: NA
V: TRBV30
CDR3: CAWSVSGGWGEQYF
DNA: TGTGCCTGGAGTGTATCAGGGGGTTGGGGCGAGCAGTACTTC

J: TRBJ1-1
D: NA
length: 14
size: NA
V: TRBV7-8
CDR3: CASQPDWGPTEAFF
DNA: TGTGCCAGCCAGCCGGATTGGGGGCCCACTGAAGCTTTCTTT

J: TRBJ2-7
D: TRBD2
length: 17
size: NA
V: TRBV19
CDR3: CASSIDPPSGSVYEQYF
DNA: TGTGCCAGTAGTATAGATCCGCCTAGCGGGAGCGTCTACGAGCAGTACTTC

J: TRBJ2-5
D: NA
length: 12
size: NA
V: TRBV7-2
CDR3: CASSLGYETQYF
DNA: TGTGCCAGCAGCTTAGGCTATGAGACCCAGTACTTC

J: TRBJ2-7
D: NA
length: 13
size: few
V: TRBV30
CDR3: CAWSVGSGYEQYF
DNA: TGTGCCTGGAGTGTCGGGTCGGGGTACGAGCAGTACTTC

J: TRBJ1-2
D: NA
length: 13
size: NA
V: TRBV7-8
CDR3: CASSLDHSYGYTF
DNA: TGTGCCAGCAGCTTAGATCACAGCTATGGCTACACCTTC

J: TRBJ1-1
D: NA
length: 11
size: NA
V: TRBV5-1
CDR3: CASRTNTEAFF
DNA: TGCGCCAGCAGGACGAACACTGAAGCTTTCTTT

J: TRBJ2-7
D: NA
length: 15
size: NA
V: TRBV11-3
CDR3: CASSRGTQNTYEQYF
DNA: TGTGCCAGCAGCCGTGGGACACAGAACACCTACGAGCAGTACTTC

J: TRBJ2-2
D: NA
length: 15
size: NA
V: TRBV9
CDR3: CASSVGQGSTGELFF
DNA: TGTGCCAGCAGCGTAGGGCAGGGGTCCACCGGGGAGCTGTTTTTT

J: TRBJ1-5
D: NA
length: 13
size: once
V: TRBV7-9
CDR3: CASSPDSLLPQHF
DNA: TGTGCCAGCAGCCCGGACAGTCTCTTGCCCCAGCATTTT

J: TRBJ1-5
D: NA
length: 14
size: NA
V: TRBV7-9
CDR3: CASSLSDSNQPQHF
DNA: TGTGCCAGCAGCTTATCGGATAGCAATCAGCCCCAGCATTTT

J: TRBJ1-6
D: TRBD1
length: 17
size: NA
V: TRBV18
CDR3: CASSATGGTQVNSPLHF
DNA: TGTGCCAGCTCAGCGACAGGGGGCACTCAAGTTAATTCACCCCTCCACTTT

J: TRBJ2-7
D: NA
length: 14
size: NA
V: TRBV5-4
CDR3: CASSLGGPAYEQYF
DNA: TGTGCCAGCAGCTTGGGAGGGCCCGCCTACGAGCAGTACTTC

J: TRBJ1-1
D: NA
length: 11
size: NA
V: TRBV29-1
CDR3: CSVSGHTEAFF
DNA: TGCAGCGTCAGTGGACATACTGAAGCTTTCTTT

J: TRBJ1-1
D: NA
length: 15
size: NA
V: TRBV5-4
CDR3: CASTTSLPTLGEAFF
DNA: TGTGCCAGCACTACCTCTCTTCCTACTCTCGGAGAAGCTTTCTTT

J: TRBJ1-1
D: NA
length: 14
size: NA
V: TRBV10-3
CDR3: CAISESGQNTEAFF
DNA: TGTGCCATCAGTGAGTCGGGACAGAACACTGAAGCTTTCTTT

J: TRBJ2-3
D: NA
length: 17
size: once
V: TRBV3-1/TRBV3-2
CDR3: CASNTRGAAADQDTQYF
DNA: TGTGCCAGCAATACTAGAGGAGCGGCAGCAGACCAGGATACGCAGTATTTT

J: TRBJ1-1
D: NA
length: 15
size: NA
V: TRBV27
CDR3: CASSFITGVNTEAFF
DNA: TGTGCCAGCAGTTTTATAACAGGAGTGAACACTGAAGCTTTCTTT

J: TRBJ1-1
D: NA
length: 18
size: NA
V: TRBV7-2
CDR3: CASSLPAGIRASGTEAFF
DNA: TGTGCCAGCAGCTTGCCGGCAGGCATTCGGGCATCGGGGACTGAAGCTTTCTTT

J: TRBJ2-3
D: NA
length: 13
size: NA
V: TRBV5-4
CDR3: CASSDTSTDTQYF
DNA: TGTGCCAGCAGCGACACTAGCACAGATACGCAGTATTTT

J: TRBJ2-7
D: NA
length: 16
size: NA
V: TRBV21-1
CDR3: CASSKGVSGSSYEQYF
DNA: TGTGCCAGCAGCAAAGGGGTTAGCGGGTCCTCCTACGAGCAGTACTTC

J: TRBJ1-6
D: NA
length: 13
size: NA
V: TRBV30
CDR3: CAWSVNENSPLHF
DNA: TGTGCCTGGAGTGTTAACGAAAATTCACCCCTCCACTTT

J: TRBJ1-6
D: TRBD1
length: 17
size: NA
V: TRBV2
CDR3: CASTNPSGTGDNSPLHF
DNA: TGTGCCAGCACTAACCCCTCCGGGACAGGGGATAATTCACCCCTCCACTTT